What follows are 25 T cell receptor beta chains derived from one specimen sequenced in a study of blood T cell repertoires in COVID-19. The assay was immunoSEQ multiplex PCR, and TCRdb's table has in-frame clones only and misses some. The sample has hundreds of thousands of clones, about 87% seen once. Sequenced input: peripheral blood. The receptors shown here come from a woman between 50 and 59 years old with COVID-19, enrolled during active disease.

The chain links TRBV6-5 to TRBJ1-3; TRBD1 matches at 7 bases. Per germline, CDR1 MNHEY and CDR2 SVGAGI. The CDR3 spans 13 residues. The V and J ends lost 11 bases and 2 bases, in that order; junction bases with no gene match: 6. CDR3 DNA: TGTGCCGTAACAGGGGCTCCTGGAAACACCATATATTTT. Residues: CAVTGAPGNTIYF.

The chain has TRBV27 and TRBJ2-1; 11 bases match TRBD2. Trimming at V came to 4 bases and at J to 4 bases, leaving 3 bases not matched to a gene. This CDR3 is 15 amino acids long. CDR1 is MNHEY and CDR2 is SMNVEV in the germline V gene (reference sequence). As DNA, the CDR3 is TGTGCCAGCAGTTCTAGCGGGGGGCCGTACAATGAGCAGTTCTTC. Its translation is CASSSSGGPYNEQFF.

Note on this clone: The same CDR3 is also encoded by other DNA sequences in this sample. The J gene is TRBJ2-3, the V gene TRBV12-3 or TRBV12-4; D perhaps matches TRBD1 (5 bases). Trimming removed 5 bases at V and 3 bases at J, with 6 bases between. The CDR3 spans 12 residues. CDR3 residues: CASSRGTDTQYF. As DNA, the CDR3 is TGTGCCAGCAGTAGGGGAACAGATACGCAGTATTTT.

V is TRBV2 and J is TRBJ1-2; D is ambiguous. The V end lost 6 bases, the J end lost 4 bases, and 6 bases lay between the germline ends. This CDR3 comprises 11 residues. Germline V gene data show CDR1 as SNHLY and CDR2 as FYNNEI. As DNA, the CDR3 is TGTGCCAGCAGGGGGAGCTATGGCTACACCTTC. Its protein is CASRGSYGYTF.

The gene calls are TRBV10-3 and TRBJ1-2; the D gene is possibly TRBD1 (6 bases). Germline V gene data show CDR1 as ENHRY and CDR2 as SYGVKD. The CDR3 totals 12 residues. The V end was cut by 5 bases, the J end by 2 bases, with 6 bases between. CDR3 region: CAISQGNYGYTF. In nucleotides, the CDR3 is TGTGCCATCAGTCAGGGGAACTATGGCTACACCTTC.

CDR3 nucleotides: TGTGCCATCAGGAAGGATGGGAGTACCAACACTGAAGCTTTCTTT. This codes for CAIRKDGSTNTEAFF. The chain has TRBV10-3 and TRBJ1-1, with unresolved D. Trimming removed 6 bases at V and 2 bases at J, with 16 bases between. CDR1 and CDR2 (germline): ENHRY, SYGVKD. This CDR3 spans 15 amino acids.

The chain links TRBV24-1 to TRBJ2-7; TRBD1 is a possible D gene (5 bases). CDR3 size: 14 residues. V lost 3 bases, J lost 7 bases, and 15 bases lay in between. The germline V gene has CDR1 KGHDR and CDR2 SFDVKD. The chain's CDR3 is CATSDVAGFGEQYF. CDR3 DNA sequence: TGTGCCACCAGTGATGTCGCAGGGTTCGGGGAGCAGTACTTC.

This clone was picked up one time. This sequence joins TRBV9 and TRBJ1-2, with D possibly TRBD1 on 5 matching bases. This CDR3 has 15 residues. V gave up 4 bases and J gave up 3 bases, with 16 bases separating them. Per the germline V gene, CDR1 is SGDLS and CDR2 is YYNGEE. The CDR3 DNA is TGTGCCAGCAGCTCCGCCGGGTGGGGGGACTATGGCTACACCTTC. Its translation is CASSSAGWGDYGYTF.

V is TRBV19 and J is TRBJ1-2; 9 bases align to TRBD1. V was pared by 1 base and J by 6 bases, with 3 bases of the junction left unmatched. This CDR3 has 14 residues. Germline CDR1 reads LNHDA; CDR2 reads SQIVND (reference sequence). CDR3 residues: CASSIGQGGHGYTF. CDR3 in DNA: TGTGCCAGTAGTATAGGACAGGGGGGCCATGGCTACACCTTC.

J is TRBJ1-1 and V is TRBV30; D is perhaps TRBD1 (5 bases). This CDR3 comprises 14 residues. Germline CDR1 reads GTSNPN; CDR2 reads SVGIG (reference sequence). The germline V and J ends were trimmed by 1 base and 3 bases, with 12 bases remaining between them. In DNA form, the CDR3 reads TGTGCCTGGAGTGGATACCCGGGGGACACTGAAGCTTTCTTT. Translating it yields CAWSGYPGDTEAFF.

CDR3 in DNA: TGTGCCAGCTCCCCCAAGCTCGCAGATACGCAGTATTTT. Translated, it gives CASSPKLADTQYF. This chain connects TRBV18 to TRBJ2-3; D is unclear. V was pared by 6 bases and J by 4 bases, with 11 bases between. The CDR3 runs to 13 residues. Germline CDR1 reads KGHSH; CDR2 reads LQKENI.

The chain carries TRBV30 and TRBJ2-7; D not resolved. This CDR3 has 13 amino acids. The germline V and J ends were trimmed by 1 base and 3 bases, with 10 bases remaining between them. The germline V gene encodes CDR1 GTSNPN and CDR2 SVGIG (reference sequence). The CDR3 reads CAWSGIARYEQYF. Here the CDR3 DNA reads TGTGCCTGGAGTGGAATAGCCCGCTACGAGCAGTACTTC. The whole variable domain, remainder taken from reference TRBV30 and TRBJ2-7, is SQTIHQWPATLVQPVGSPLSLECTVEGTSNPNLYWYRQAAGRGLQLLFYSVGIGQISSEVPQNLSASRPQDRQFILSSKKLLLSDSGFYLCAWSGIARYEQYFGPGTRLTVT.

The J gene is TRBJ2-5, the V gene TRBV18; tentatively, D is TRBD2 (5 bases). The CDR3 is 14 residues long. Trimming removed 3 bases from V and 2 bases from J, with 10 bases in between. Germline CDR1 KGHSH, CDR2 LQKENI. The CDR3 protein is CASSPIPGQETQYF. In DNA, the CDR3 is TGTGCCAGCTCACCCATACCGGGACAAGAGACCCAGTACTTC.

This chain connects TRBV4-1 to TRBJ1-5, with D maybe TRBD1 (5 bases). Between the trimmed V and J ends, which lost 4 bases and 5 bases, there was a span of 18 bases. Germline CDR1 MGHRA, CDR2 YSYEKL. The CDR3 spans 16 residues. The CDR3 bases are TGCGCCAGCAGCCTCTACTGGACATTCGCGGATCAGCCCCAGCATTTT. This translates into CASSLYWTFADQPQHF.

This clone came up a few times. The gene calls are TRBV10-1 and TRBJ2-7; the D gene is possibly TRBD2 (6 bases). This CDR3 has 13 amino acids. The V end was cut by 0 bases, the J end by 6 bases, with 9 bases between. Germline lookup yields CDR1 WNHNN and CDR2 SYGVQD (reference sequence). The CDR3 nucleotides read TGCGCCAGCAGTGAGTCGGGGGGAGGCGAGCAGTACTTC. It is translated as CASSESGGGEQYF.

J is TRBJ2-7 and V is TRBV6-5; D is perhaps TRBD2 (5 bases). This CDR3 has 15 residues. Between the trimmed V and J ends, which lost 5 bases and 4 bases, there was a span of 18 bases. The germline V gene encodes CDR1 MNHEY and CDR2 SVGAGI. CDR3 in amino acids: CASSQRTSGGYEQYF. CDR3 nucleotide sequence: TGTGCCAGCAGTCAGCGGACCTCGGGCGGATACGAGCAGTACTTC.

The gene calls are TRBV9 and TRBJ2-1; 9 bases fit TRBD2. Germline V gives CDR1 SGDLS, CDR2 YYNGEE. The CDR3 totals 20 residues. The V and J ends lost 0 bases and 0 bases, in that order; junction bases with no gene match: 13. The CDR3 loop is CASSVGRGAGGPSSYNEQFF. The CDR3 bases are TGTGCCAGCAGCGTAGGAAGGGGAGCGGGGGGCCCGAGCTCCTACAATGAGCAGTTCTTC.

This clone was picked up one time. The CDR3, as DNA: TGTGCCAGCAGTCCGGGTCGGAACCAACCCTACGAGCAGTACTTC. It codes for CASSPGRNQPYEQYF. This rearrangement joins TRBV27 to TRBJ2-7; the D is unclear. The CDR3 is made up of 15 amino acids. Looked up from germline, CDR1 is MNHEY and CDR2 is SMNVEV (reference sequence). V lost 5 bases and J 2 bases, leaving 16 bases between the germline ends.

This chain joins TRBV28 and TRBJ1-2; TRBD1 aligns across 8 bases. Germline lookup yields CDR1 MDHEN and CDR2 SYDVKM. The CDR3 is 14 residues long. V lost 6 bases, J lost 5 bases, and 8 bases stayed unmatched. CDR3 residues: CASSGQGEIYGYTF. The CDR3 DNA sequence: TGTGCCAGCAGCGGACAGGGTGAGATTTATGGCTACACCTTC.

This chain joins TRBV6-5 and TRBJ1-2, with a tentative D call TRBD1 (6 bases). The CDR3 contains 15 residues. V lost 6 bases to trimming and J lost 1 base, with 15 bases between them. In germline, CDR1 is MNHEY, CDR2 SVGAGI. The CDR3 loop is CASRSGQNINYGYTF. The CDR3 nucleotides read TGTGCCAGCAGATCCGGACAGAACATTAACTATGGCTACACCTTC.

The rearrangement links TRBV19 to TRBJ1-2; weak D call: TRBD1 (5 bases). Looked up from germline, CDR1 is LNHDA and CDR2 is SQIVND (reference sequence). This CDR3 has 13 residues. Trimming shortened V by 6 bases and J by 11 bases, and 19 bases separated the two germline ends. CDR3 sequence: CASSWTLEGYYTF. CDR3 nucleotides: TGTGCCAGTAGCTGGACACTCGAAGGATATTACACCTTC.

The chain is built from TRBV4-1 and TRBJ2-5; 7 bases map to TRBD1. Trimming cost V 0 bases and J 7 bases; bases outside gene matches: 5. CDR1 MGHRA and CDR2 YSYEKL come from the germline V gene. This CDR3 is built from 14 residues. Here the CDR3 reads CASSQDHRGVTQYF. CDR3 DNA sequence: TGCGCCAGCAGCCAAGATCACAGGGGTGTGACCCAGTACTTC.

This clone showed up just once. The CDR3 protein is CASIGQLNTEAFF. The CDR3 DNA is TGTGCCAGCATTGGGCAGTTGAACACTGAAGCTTTCTTT. The chain is built from TRBV12-3 or TRBV12-4 and TRBJ1-1; D unclear. The CDR3 has 13 amino acids. V was trimmed by 7 bases and J by 0 bases, leaving 9 bases between them.

V is TRBV6-5 and J is TRBJ1-2, with TRBD1 matching 7 bases. With V trimmed by 2 bases and J by 5 bases, 2 bases remained unmatched. The CDR3 totals 13 residues. CDR1 and CDR2 (germline): MNHEY, SVGAGI. CDR3 loop: CASSYEQGYGYTF. The CDR3 coding sequence is TGTGCCAGCAGTTACGAACAGGGGTATGGCTACACCTTC.

V gene TRBV5-1 combines with J gene TRBJ1-1; unclear D gene. The germline CDR1 and CDR2 sequences are SGHRS and YFSETQ. V gave up 2 bases and J gave up 1 base, with 9 bases separating them. The CDR3 sequence is 14 residues long. The CDR3 bases are TGCGCCAGCAGCTTCCGAGGTGAGAACACTGAAGCTTTCTTT. Amino acid sequence: CASSFRGENTEAFF.